A selection of T cell receptor beta chains follows, all from one sample in a study of blood T cell repertoires in COVID-19. Clones were sequenced by immunoSEQ multiplex PCR, and TCRdb holds only the in-frame ones, with some missing. Seen here are about 98,000 clones, approximately 86% observed once, and the top ten hold approximately 10%. Input material: peripheral blood. The receptors originated from a man in his sixties or seventies with active or convalescent COVID-19. Each CDR3 is given with its conserved first and last residue. Fields, in order: D gene, V gene, clone size, J gene, CDR3 protein, CDR3 DNA. D genes are given only for firm matches. Size tells how often a clone was seen (once, few, many) or the class of an expanded clone, and some rows leave it out.

D: -; V: TRBV2; size: -; J: TRBJ1-1; CDR3: CASSESQMNTEAFF; DNA: TGTGCCAGCAGTGAAAGCCAAATGAACACTGAAGCTTTCTTT
D: -; V: TRBV7-9; size: -; J: TRBJ1-5; CDR3: CASSLGAFQPQHF; DNA: TGTGCCAGCAGCTTAGGGGCATTTCAGCCCCAGCATTTT
D: -; V: TRBV6-6; size: -; J: TRBJ1-1; CDR3: CASSYPGATEAFF; DNA: TGTGCCAGCAGTTACCCAGGGGCCACTGAAGCTTTCTTT
D: TRBD2; V: TRBV7-2; size: many; J: TRBJ2-7; CDR3: CASSLDIAGGRAQYF; DNA: TGTGCCAGCAGCTTAGACATAGCGGGAGGGCGGGCGCAGTACTTC
D: TRBD1; V: TRBV7-9; size: -; J: TRBJ1-2; CDR3: CASSPTGSGNGYTF; DNA: TGTGCCAGCAGCCCGACAGGGAGTGGGAATGGCTACACCTTC
D: TRBD1; V: TRBV4-2; size: -; J: TRBJ1-5; CDR3: CASSQAGQGFQPQHF; DNA: TGTGCCAGCAGCCAAGCGGGACAGGGGTTTCAGCCCCAGCATTTT
D: TRBD2; V: TRBV23-1; size: once; J: TRBJ2-1; CDR3: CASDHQSGGDEQFF; DNA: TGCGCCAGCGACCACCAGAGCGGGGGGGATGAGCAGTTCTTC
D: TRBD1; V: TRBV19; size: -; J: TRBJ2-6; CDR3: CASSIIRSWTGVGSGANVLTF; DNA: TGTGCCAGTAGTATTATCCGGTCCTGGACAGGAGTAGGTTCTGGGGCCAACGTCCTGACTTTC
D: -; V: TRBV2; size: -; J: TRBJ1-1; CDR3: CASSEAGRGTEAFF; DNA: TGTGCCAGCAGTGAAGCAGGGAGAGGTACTGAAGCTTTCTTT
D: TRBD1; V: TRBV30; size: once; J: TRBJ2-7; CDR3: CAWNRGDSRVNEQYF; DNA: TGTGCCTGGAACCGAGGGGACAGTAGGGTGAACGAGCAGTACTTC
D: -; V: TRBV12-3/TRBV12-4; size: -; J: TRBJ2-1; CDR3: CASSGGGGNEQFF; DNA: TGTGCCAGCAGTGGGGGGGGCGGCAATGAGCAGTTCTTC
D: -; V: TRBV18; size: -; J: TRBJ2-7; CDR3: CASSRDTSYEQYF; DNA: TGTGCCAGCTCAAGGGACACGTCCTACGAGCAGTACTTC
D: -; V: TRBV11-2; size: -; J: TRBJ1-2; CDR3: CASSLNTNYGYTF; DNA: TGTGCCAGCAGCTTGAACACGAACTATGGCTACACCTTC
D: -; V: TRBV6-6; size: -; J: TRBJ2-5; CDR3: CAVSSGATGRGETQYF; DNA: TGTGCCGTGAGCTCCGGGGCTACAGGGAGGGGAGAGACCCAGTACTTC
D: TRBD2; V: TRBV29-1; size: -; J: TRBJ2-3; CDR3: CSAAGGAGTDTQYF; DNA: TGCAGCGCCGCCGGGGGGGCAGGCACAGATACGCAGTATTTT
D: -; V: TRBV15; size: -; J: TRBJ1-1; CDR3: CATSLLILMNTEAFF; DNA: TGTGCCACCAGCCTACTGATTCTTATGAACACTGAAGCTTTCTTT
D: -; V: TRBV4-1; size: -; J: TRBJ1-5; CDR3: CASSQTGYQPQHF; DNA: TGCGCCAGCAGCCAAACGGGGTATCAGCCCCAGCATTTT
D: -; V: TRBV11-2; size: -; J: TRBJ2-1; CDR3: CASTIAVYTYNEQFF; DNA: TGTGCCAGCACAATAGCAGTATATACCTACAATGAGCAGTTCTTC
D: TRBD1; V: TRBV6-5; size: -; J: TRBJ1-1; CDR3: CASSYRTGLSNTEAFF; DNA: TGTGCCAGCAGTTACCGGACAGGACTCTCGAACACTGAAGCTTTCTTT
D: -; V: TRBV2; size: -; J: TRBJ1-4; CDR3: CASSDTGWSTNEKLFF; DNA: TGTGCCAGCAGTGATACCGGTTGGTCAACTAATGAAAAACTGTTTTTT
D: -; V: TRBV5-6; size: -; J: TRBJ2-7; CDR3: CASSLAGILLGEQYF; DNA: TGTGCCAGCAGCTTGGCGGGAATCCTCCTGGGTGAGCAGTACTTC
D: -; V: TRBV4-2; size: -; J: TRBJ1-1; CDR3: CASSQPARVQNTEAFF; DNA: TGTGCCAGCAGCCAACCCGCCAGGGTCCAGAACACTGAAGCTTTCTTT
D: TRBD2; V: TRBV10-1; size: -; J: TRBJ2-7; CDR3: CASSELPSGVTYEQYF; DNA: TGCGCCAGCAGTGAGTTGCCGAGCGGGGTTACCTACGAGCAGTACTTC
D: -; V: TRBV5-4; size: -; J: TRBJ2-3; CDR3: CASSLRHSTDTQYF; DNA: TGTGCCAGCAGCTTGAGACACAGCACAGATACGCAGTATTTT
D: -; V: TRBV5-1; size: -; J: TRBJ1-2; CDR3: CASSLDSLSINYGYTF; DNA: TGCGCCAGCAGCTTGGACAGTCTTTCTATAAACTATGGCTACACCTTC
D: TRBD2; V: TRBV7-9; size: once; J: TRBJ2-3; CDR3: CASSPRTSGGIDTQYF; DNA: TGTGCCAGCAGCCCGAGGACTAGCGGGGGGATAGATACGCAGTATTTT
D: -; V: TRBV11-2; size: once; J: TRBJ2-5; CDR3: CASSPGTKETQYF; DNA: TGTGCCAGCAGCCCCGGGACAAAAGAGACCCAGTACTTC
D: -; V: TRBV2; size: -; J: TRBJ2-3; CDR3: CASSAVPRGTQYF; DNA: TGTGCCAGCAGTGCAGTGCCCCGGGGTACGCAGTATTTT